What follows are 2 T cell receptor beta chains derived from one specimen sequenced in a study of T cells expressing NK-cell markers. No DNA is given; TCRdb re-called the 5' RACE reads and lists each CDR3 protein once. Here the sample table reports about 380,000 distinct CDR3 sequences. Input material: blood T cells: a sorted CD56 or NKG2C T cell subset, CD4+ or CD8+ T cells, or bulk PBMC T cells (not recorded which). Receptors originate from a man between 18 and 69 years old in good health.

The chain recombines TRBV6-1 with TRBJ2-1; TCRdb outputs TRBD1, but without DNA this stays unchecked. Germline V gene sequence: CDR1 MNHNS, CDR2 SASEGT. This CDR3 comprises 14 residues. CDR3 amino acids: CASSVGGSVNEQFF.

This chain connects TRBV30 to TRBJ1-2; checking the TCRdb D call of TRBD1 is not possible without DNA. CDR1 is GTSNPN, CDR2 SVGIG, per germline (reference sequence). This CDR3 spans 14 amino acids. CDR3: CAWSVFSGFYGYTF.